Listed here are 27 T cell receptor beta chains from one sample, sequenced in a study of shared T cell receptors in the human thymus. Assay: immunoSEQ multiplex PCR; the TCRdb copy retains only in-frame clones and omits some. The sample holds 600,000 or so clones; over 75% are singletons and the top ten take over 0.008%. These data are also associated with another study on human thymus T cells.

Sequences were obtained from thymocytes. The receptors were gathered from a boy in the first two years of life with a congenital heart defect.

This clone was counted only a few times. CDR3 nucleotides: TGTGCCAGCAGGAGGACAGTGGGGAATGAAAAACTGTTTTTT. This encodes CASRRTVGNEKLFF. This sequence joins TRBV6-5 and TRBJ1-4; weak D call: TRBD1 (6 bases). Germline V lookup: CDR1 MNHEY, CDR2 SVGAGI. The CDR3 has 14 amino acids. The germline V and J ends were trimmed by 6 bases and 5 bases, with 13 bases remaining between them.

The chain carries TRBV7-9 and TRBJ1-2, with D tentatively TRBD1 (5 bases). CDR3 size: 15 residues. V was clipped by 5 bases and J by 8 bases, with 21 bases between them. Germline-derived CDR1 and CDR2 are SEHNR and FQNEAQ (reference sequence). CDR3 loop: CASSPGDYETEGYTF. The CDR3 nucleotides are TGTGCCAGCAGCCCGGGGGACTACGAAACGGAAGGCTACACCTTC.

The chain joins TRBV6-5 to TRBJ1-6; 7 bases map to TRBD1. CDR1 MNHEY and CDR2 SVGAGI come from the germline V gene. The CDR3 has 14 residues. V shed 7 bases, J shed 4 bases, and the junction held 4 bases outside the gene matches. The CDR3 protein is CASTEQGYNSPLHF. The DNA for the CDR3 is TGTGCCAGCACCGAACAGGGGTATAATTCACCCCTCCACTTT.

J is TRBJ1-1 and V is TRBV4-3, with D tentatively TRBD1 (6 bases). Germline lookup yields CDR1 LGHNA and CDR2 YSLEER. V lost 0 bases and J 3 bases, leaving 14 bases between the germline ends. This CDR3 has 16 amino acids. CDR3 residues: CASSQDGVRGDTEAFF. In nucleotides, the CDR3 is TGCGCCAGCAGCCAAGATGGGGTCAGGGGTGACACTGAAGCTTTCTTT.

V gene TRBV11-2 combines with J gene TRBJ1-1; D may be TRBD1 (5 bases). Germline V gene data show CDR1 as SGHAT and CDR2 as FQNNGV. Trimming removed 1 base at V and 3 bases at J, with 12 bases between. This CDR3 contains 15 residues. CDR3 loop: CASSLVSWGDTEAFF. The CDR3 bases are TGTGCCAGCAGCTTAGTTAGTTGGGGGGACACTGAAGCTTTCTTT.

The chain links TRBV20-1 to TRBJ1-4, with D hard to call. V lost 3 bases and J 7 bases, leaving 6 bases between the germline ends. Germline V CDR1 and CDR2: DFQATT, SNEGSKA (reference sequence). The CDR3 runs to 11 residues. DNA of the CDR3: TGCAGTGCTAGTTGCGGTGAAAAACTGTTTTTT. It is translated as CSASCGEKLFF.

This clone was found a few times. The chain recombines TRBV7-9 with TRBJ2-3; TRBD1 matches 7 bases. The CDR3 is 13 residues long. The V and J ends lost 3 bases and 5 bases, in that order; junction bases with no gene match: 2. CDR1 SEHNR and CDR2 FQNEAQ come from the germline V gene (reference sequence). This CDR3 is CASSFPGGDTQYF. The CDR3 nucleotides read TGTGCCAGCAGCTTCCCAGGGGGAGATACGCAGTATTTT.

This clone was recorded only once. The chain recombines TRBV30 with TRBJ2-7; 7 nucleotides align to TRBD1. The CDR3 consists of 15 residues. V shed 1 base and J 5 bases; nucleotides not matched to a gene: 11. The germline CDR1 and CDR2 sequences are GTSNPN and SVGIG (reference sequence). The CDR3 DNA follows: TGTGCCTGGAGTGCCCTGACAGGGTTTATCCACGAGCAGTACTTC. Translated, it gives CAWSALTGFIHEQYF.

V and J are TRBV29-1 and TRBJ2-2; 8 bases match TRBD2. The length of the CDR3 is 14 residues. Germline lookup yields CDR1 SQVTM and CDR2 ANQGSEA. J was trimmed by 3 bases and V by 2 bases; bases with no gene match: 2. The CDR3 DNA reads as TGCAGCGTTGAATGGCGGGGGGACACCGGGGAGCTGTTTTTT. Protein product: CSVEWRGDTGELFF.

The chain joins TRBV4-3 to TRBJ1-2; 10 positions agree with TRBD1. Per the germline V gene, CDR1 is LGHNA and CDR2 is YSLEER. V dropped 2 bases and J dropped 5; count of bases not matched to a gene: 2. The CDR3 loop spans 14 amino acids. For the CDR3, the DNA is TGCGCCAGCAGCCAACGGACAGGGGGGTATGGCTACACCTTC. As protein: CASSQRTGGYGYTF.

Here the CDR3 reads CASSFHGLAGEGTDTQYF. For the CDR3, the DNA is TGCGCCAGCAGCTTCCATGGACTAGCGGGAGAAGGCACAGATACGCAGTATTTT. V and J are TRBV5-1 and TRBJ2-3; 13 nucleotides match TRBD2. V lost 2 bases, J lost 1 base, and 7 bases stayed unmatched. This CDR3 region has 18 residues. CDR1 is SGHRS, CDR2 YFSETQ, per germline.

In its sample, this clone was seen once. The chain couples TRBV18 to TRBJ2-7; TRBD2 agrees at 10 bases. The germline gives CDR1 KGHSH, CDR2 LQKENI. The V segment lost 4 bases and the J segment 6 bases; nucleotides outside the gene matches: 6. The CDR3 consists of 14 residues. The CDR3 loop is CASSQEREGPEQYF. CDR3 nucleotide sequence: TGTGCCAGCTCACAAGAGCGGGAGGGCCCCGAGCAGTACTTC.

The V gene is TRBV9, the J gene TRBJ2-3; possible D gene TRBD2, 6 bases. Trimming shortened V by 5 bases and J by 6 bases, and 19 bases separated the two germline ends. The CDR3 sequence is 15 residues long. Germline V gene sequence: CDR1 SGDLS, CDR2 YYNGEE. DNA for the CDR3: TGTGCCAGCAGAGCGACGGGAGCTCTAAGCGATACGCAGTATTTT. Residues: CASRATGALSDTQYF.

V is TRBV5-8 and J is TRBJ1-5; 8 bases agree with TRBD1. Trimming took 4 bases from V and 3 from J; bases not matched to a gene: 12. The length of the CDR3 is 17 residues. Germline V gene lookup returns CDR1 SGHTS and CDR2 YDEGEE. The DNA for the CDR3 is TGTGCCAGCAGCCTGGGACAGGCCGACTTACACAATCAGCCCCAGCATTTT. This gives the protein CASSLGQADLHNQPQHF.

The J gene is TRBJ1-1, the V gene TRBV19; 7 bases map to TRBD1. V lost 8 bases to trimming and J lost 7 bases; unmatched junction nucleotides: 7. Germline loops: CDR1 LNHDA, CDR2 SQIVND (reference sequence). The CDR3 has 12 amino acids. CDR3 DNA: TGTGCCAGTTTCGACAGGGCAAATGAAGCTTTCTTT. Protein product: CASFDRANEAFF.

The chain couples TRBV6-6 to TRBJ1-5, with 7 bases that match TRBD1. V lost 4 bases to trimming and J lost 5 bases; unmatched junction nucleotides: 8. Germline V lookup: CDR1 MNHNY, CDR2 SVGAGI (reference sequence). The CDR3 consists of 15 residues. The CDR3 is CASSSSQGEDQPQHF. The DNA for the CDR3 is TGTGCCAGCAGTTCATCCCAGGGGGAGGATCAGCCCCAGCATTTT.

This chain joins TRBV5-6 and TRBJ2-7; possible D gene TRBD1, 6 bases. Germline V CDR1 and CDR2: SGHDT, YYEEEE. Trimming removed 4 bases at V and 0 bases at J, with 11 bases between. The CDR3 is 14 residues long. CDR3 region: CASSVRQASYEQYF. The CDR3 region has the DNA TGTGCCAGCAGCGTGAGACAGGCCTCCTACGAGCAGTACTTC.

V gene TRBV9 combines with J gene TRBJ2-6; D is ambiguous. CDR3 size: 16 residues. Germline V gene data show CDR1 as SGDLS and CDR2 as YYNGEE. Trimming cost V 3 bases and J 0 bases, with 10 bases left between them. CDR3 DNA: TGTGCCAGCAGCGGGCAGGTTAGCTCTGGGGCCAACGTCCTGACTTTC. The encoded protein is CASSGQVSSGANVLTF.

The chain joins TRBV4-3 to TRBJ1-1; 7 bases fit TRBD1. V shed 4 bases, J shed 5 bases, and the junction held 7 bases outside the gene matches. Germline V gene lookup returns CDR1 LGHNA and CDR2 YSLEER. The CDR3 runs to 14 residues. The CDR3 region has the DNA TGCGCCAGCAGCCCAGCAGGGGGATGGACTGAAGCTTTCTTT. Protein: CASSPAGGWTEAFF.

Of note for this clone: This CDR3 is also generated by other DNA sequences in the sample. The V call is TRBV5-1, the J call TRBJ2-7; perhaps TRBD2 as D (5 bases). Germline CDR1 is SGHRS and CDR2 is YFSETQ. Between the trimmed V and J ends, which lost 0 bases and 7 bases, there was a span of 5 bases. This CDR3 spans 11 amino acids. CDR3 residues: CASSLAGEQYF. The CDR3 DNA sequence: TGCGCCAGCAGCTTGGCGGGAGAGCAGTACTTC. The full variable domain, rest sourced from reference TRBV5-1 and TRBJ2-7, is KAGVTQTPRYLIKTRGQQVTLSCSPISGHRSVSWYQQTPGQGLQFLFEYFSETQRNKGNFPGRFSGRQFSNSRSEMNVSTLELGDSALYLCASSLAGEQYFGPGTRLTVT.

In this sample, this clone turned up a few times. The chain is built from TRBV5-8 and TRBJ1-4; unclear D gene. Trimming took off 1 base at V and 5 bases at J, with 9 bases between the two ends. This CDR3 comprises 14 residues. The germline V gene has CDR1 SGHTS and CDR2 YDEGEE. The CDR3 bases are TGTGCCAGCAGCTTGCGGGAAGTGAATGAAAAACTGTTTTTT. As protein: CASSLREVNEKLFF. The full variable domain, its missing parts supplied by reference TRBV5-8 and TRBJ1-4, is EAGVTQSPTHLIKTRGQQATLRCSPISGHTSVYWYQQALGLGLQFLLWYDEGEERNRGNFPPRFSGRQFPNYSSELNVNALELEDSALYLCASSLREVNEKLFFGSGTQLSVL.

The chain carries TRBV30 and TRBJ2-3, with 10 nucleotides matching TRBD2. Germline V gene data show CDR1 as GTSNPN and CDR2 as SVGIG (reference sequence). V lost 3 bases and J lost 4; bases outside the gene matches: 10. The CDR3 has 16 amino acids. This CDR3 reads CAWSGLAELGADTQYF. In DNA form, the CDR3 reads TGTGCCTGGAGCGGACTAGCGGAGTTGGGGGCAGATACGCAGTATTTT.

About this clone: Germline and junction disagree at one end, which may indicate a read error. This chain uses TRBV11-2 with TRBJ2-5; 9 positions match TRBD1. The length of the CDR3 is 10 residues. Germline loops: CDR1 SGHAT, CDR2 FQNNGV. The CDR3 protein is CASRGTGFNF. The CDR3 DNA reads as TGTGCCAGCAGGGGGACAGGGTTCAACTTC.

The chain employs TRBV14 and TRBJ1-1, with 8 bases identical to TRBD1. The CDR3 covers 14 residues. Trimming cost V 1 base and J 4 bases; bases outside gene matches: 2. In germline, CDR1 is SGHDN, CDR2 FVKESK. CDR3 loop: CASSQVTGGTEAFF. In DNA form, the CDR3 reads TGTGCCAGCAGCCAAGTAACAGGGGGCACTGAAGCTTTCTTT.

This chain links TRBV27 with TRBJ1-1; tentative D call: TRBD1 (5 bases). CDR1 and CDR2 (germline): MNHEY, SMNVEV (reference sequence). V dropped 3 bases and J dropped 7 bases, with 12 bases sitting between them. This CDR3 has 13 amino acids. For the CDR3, the DNA is TGTGCCAGCAGTTTCCTGGACAAAAATGAAGCTTTCTTT. Residues: CASSFLDKNEAFF.

The chain combines TRBV7-9 with TRBJ1-3; 8 bases match TRBD1. Germline assignment: CDR1 SEHNR and CDR2 FQNEAQ (reference sequence). V lost 5 bases to trimming and J lost 1 base; unmatched junction nucleotides: 4. The CDR3 extends over 15 amino acids. For the CDR3, the DNA is TGTGCCAGCAGCACTAGGACAGGGTCTGGAAACACCATATATTTT. Translation: CASSTRTGSGNTIYF.

This clone was counted a single time. V is TRBV10-1 and J is TRBJ1-2; 11 nucleotides line up with TRBD1. The CDR3 has 16 amino acids. Germline V gene data show CDR1 as WNHNN and CDR2 as SYGVQD (reference sequence). V lost 3 bases to trimming and J lost 6 bases; unmatched junction nucleotides: 9. For the CDR3, the DNA is TGCGCCAGCAGTGATACCCGGGACAGGGGGTTCAATGGCTACACCTTC. This sequence encodes CASSDTRDRGFNGYTF.